This note documents a single TCR beta chain sequence. Original methodology: Estimated nucleated cell counts came from reference gene primer amplification. Assay: immunoSEQ multiplex PCR; the TCRdb copy retains only in-frame clones and omits some. V and J calls and clone size are copied from that table; D and trimming were computed from the DNA. The data hold roughly 67,000 clones, with 80% to 85% observed a single time. The CDR3 is 16 amino acids. V dropped 4 bases and J dropped 7; count of bases not matched to a gene: 14. CDR1 and CDR2 (germline): SEHNR, FQNEAQ (reference sequence). The source of the sample is a study of blood T cell repertoires in COVID-19. Study background: The samples span acute and convalescent COVID-19 from the United States, Italy and Spain.

The chain carries TRBV7-9 and TRBJ1-2, with TRBD1 identical over 8 bases. Sequences were obtained from peripheral blood. The receptor's source is a man aged 50-60 years with active COVID-19. Here the CDR3 reads CASSSRKDRVISGYTF. CDR3 DNA sequence: TGTGCCAGCAGCTCCCGTAAGGACAGGGTGATCAGTGGCTACACCTTC.